This TCR beta chain was documented in a study of cytomegalovirus exposure and HLA in healthy donors. Study in general: Falling in the Caucasian-associated ancestry cluster were about 83% of under 500 genotyped donors.

With 2 bases removed from V and 8 bases from J, the gap between germline ends came to 12 bases. There are 13 residues in the CDR3. Germline CDR1 and CDR2: SGHAT and FQNNGV. Findings and caveats of the study: The authors later found most CMV-associated TCR beta chains appeared HLA-restricted.

This clone turned up a few times. As yet, its antigen is unknown. Primers for the PCR totalled 60 Vbeta and 13 Jbeta. Produced via immunoSEQ multiplex PCR; TCRdb's table is partial and in-frame only. Altogether approximately 190,000 clones are present, 12% being singletons, with the ten largest covering about 7.8%. The TCR was taken from a man in his fifties in good health and CMV-seropositive. The chain recombines TRBV11-2 with TRBJ1-2; D might be TRBD1 (6 bases). Sequencing used PBMCs. Here the CDR3 DNA reads TGTGCCAGCAGCTTACAGGGGTTAGGGGGCTACACCTTC. Its translation: CASSLQGLGGYTF. The variable domain in full, with the rest retrieved from reference TRBV11-2 and TRBJ1-2, is EAGVAQSPRYKIIEKRQSVAFWCNPISGHATLYWYQQILGQGPKLLIQFQNNGVVDDSQLPKDRFSAERLKGVDSTLKIQPAKLEDSAVYLCASSLQGLGGYTFGSGTRLTVV.